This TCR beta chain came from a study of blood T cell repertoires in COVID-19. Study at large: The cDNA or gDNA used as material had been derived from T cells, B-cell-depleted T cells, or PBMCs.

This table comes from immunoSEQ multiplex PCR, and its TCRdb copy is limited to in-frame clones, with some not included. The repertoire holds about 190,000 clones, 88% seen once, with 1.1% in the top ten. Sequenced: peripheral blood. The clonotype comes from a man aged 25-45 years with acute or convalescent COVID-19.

The CDR3 DNA reads as TGTGCCAGCAGCCCGAGACAGGGGGGGAATCAGCCCCAGCATTTT. It encodes CASSPRQGGNQPQHF. This sequence joins TRBV5-8 and TRBJ1-5; 9 bases fit TRBD1. This CDR3 spans 15 amino acids. CDR1 and CDR2 from the germline V gene are SGHTS and YDEGEE. Trimming at V came to 4 bases and at J to 4 bases, leaving 6 bases not matched to a gene.